A single sample is the source of the 2 T cell receptor beta chains below, sequenced in a study of T-cell reconstitution after alpha-beta-depleted transplantation in children. A library of TCRbeta sequences, prepared with unique molecular identifiers, was generated. TCRdb re-called the PCR reads through MiXCR, storing one row per CDR3 protein. The table shows approximately 420,000 distinct CDR3 sequences, with approximately 10% occurring only once. Here the sequenced sample was PBMCs from the stem cell graft donor, taken from the stem cell graft. The receptors shown here come from a human donor who donated a stem cell graft to a child with acute myeloid leukemia.

The table lists this clonotype with a few counts. The J gene is TRBJ2-2, the V gene TRBV2, with D possibly called TRBD1 or TRBD2 (5 bases each). Trimming took off 10 bases at V and 2 bases at J, with 17 bases between the two ends. This CDR3 contains 15 residues. CDR1 and CDR2 from the germline V gene are SNHLY and FYNNEI. The CDR3 region has the DNA TGTGCCACCGCGGGCACAGGCGATAACACCGGGGAGCTGTTTTTT. It specifies CATAGTGDNTGELFF.

This rearrangement joins TRBV7-2 to TRBJ1-4; D is undetermined. Germline CDR1 reads SGHTA; CDR2 reads FQGNSA. Trimming stripped 2 bases from V and 0 bases from J, with 7 bases between. This CDR3 has 15 residues. CDR3 nucleotides: TGTGCCAGCAGCTTATTTCCGTCAACTAATGAAAAACTGTTTTTT. Translating gives CASSLFPSTNEKLFF.